The 5 T cell receptor beta chains in this list originate from one sample, sequenced in a study of blood T cell repertoires in COVID-19. Assay: immunoSEQ multiplex PCR; the TCRdb copy retains only in-frame clones and omits some. The table has fewer than 250,000 clones, around 84% seen once. The sample consisted of peripheral blood. The receptor source for this set is a woman of 80 years or more with COVID-19, enrolled during active disease.

V usage is TRBV18 and J usage is TRBJ1-2, with TRBD1 as a possible D gene (5 bases). The germline gives CDR1 KGHSH, CDR2 LQKENI. The length of the CDR3 is 13 residues. Trimming took off 1 base at V and 4 bases at J, with 7 bases between the two ends. As DNA, the CDR3 is TGTGCCAGCTCACCACGGGACTCCTATGGCTACACCTTC. This translates into CASSPRDSYGYTF.

V is TRBV9 and J is TRBJ2-1, with D perhaps matching TRBD2 (6 bases). CDR1 is SGDLS and CDR2 is YYNGEE in the germline V gene. Trimming removed 0 bases at V and 8 bases at J, with 15 bases between. This CDR3 has 15 residues. The CDR3 region is CASSVGLGPSYEQFF. Written as DNA, the CDR3 is TGTGCCAGCAGCGTAGGACTAGGGCCTTCTTATGAGCAGTTCTTC.

The chain has TRBV7-2 and TRBJ2-2; D gene uncertain. Between the trimmed V and J ends, which lost 1 base and 5 bases, there was a span of 11 bases. CDR1 is SGHTA and CDR2 is FQGNSA in the germline V gene. The CDR3 consists of 15 residues. For the CDR3, the DNA is TGTGCCAGCAGCTTAGATGGCCGTTTAACCGGGGAGCTGTTTTTT. Amino acid sequence: CASSLDGRLTGELFF.

The gene calls are TRBV7-2 and TRBJ1-5; possible D gene TRBD1, 6 bases. The CDR3 loop spans 18 amino acids. CDR1 is SGHTA and CDR2 is FQGNSA in the germline V gene. Between the trimmed V and J ends, which lost 3 bases and 1 base, there was a span of 19 bases. CDR3 in DNA: TGTGCCAGCAGCTTTGGCCCTTCGGGAGGGGGAAGCAATCAGCCCCAGCATTTT. As protein: CASSFGPSGGGSNQPQHF.

The rearrangement links TRBV15 to TRBJ1-2, with TRBD1 as a possible D gene (5 bases). This CDR3 has 15 amino acids. Germline lookup yields CDR1 LNHNV and CDR2 YYDKDF (reference sequence). Trimming cost V 0 bases and J 8 bases, with 16 bases left between them. CDR3 nucleotide sequence: TGTGCCACCAGCAGAGAACAGGAACTGGTTAACGGCTACACCTTC. Its translation: CATSREQELVNGYTF.